The 24 T cell receptor beta chains reported below all come from one sample, sequenced in a study of blood T cell repertoires in COVID-19. Repertoires were generated with immunoSEQ multiplex PCR, while TCRdb's copy carries only in-frame clones and drops some. The profile covers about 120,000 clones, with around 82% appearing a single time and 12% taken by the ten largest. Sequencing was carried out using peripheral blood. All receptors come from a human donor in a cohort sampled during active COVID-19.

In DNA, the CDR3 is TGTGCCAGCAAGGCAAAGGCGGGGAACACCGGGGAGCTGTTTTTT. It is translated as CASKAKAGNTGELFF. The chain has TRBV9 and TRBJ2-2; D may be TRBD2 (5 bases). The CDR3 is 15 amino acids. V was cut by 6 bases and J by 1 base, with 13 bases left in between. Per germline, CDR1 SGDLS and CDR2 YYNGEE.

This sequence joins TRBV15 and TRBJ2-6; 9 nucleotides match TRBD1. The V segment lost 5 bases and the J segment 0 bases; nucleotides outside the gene matches: 5. The germline gives CDR1 LNHNV, CDR2 YYDKDF (reference sequence). CDR3 length: 17 residues. CDR3 bases: TGTGCCACCAGCGGGGGACAGGGTCCCTCTGGGGCCAACGTCCTGACTTTC. Its protein product is CATSGGQGPSGANVLTF.

This rearrangement joins TRBV11-2 to TRBJ2-5; 12 bases are shared with TRBD2. Losses at the gene ends were 3 bases for V and 2 bases for J; bases not matched to a gene: 4. Germline CDR1 SGHAT, CDR2 FQNNGV. This CDR3 is built from 16 residues. The chain's CDR3 is CASSLLAGGEQETQYF. The CDR3 nucleotides read TGTGCCAGCAGCTTGCTAGCGGGGGGGGAGCAAGAGACCCAGTACTTC.

The CDR3 is CASSLRGFIADTQYF. The DNA for the CDR3 is TGCGCCAGCAGCTTGAGGGGATTTATCGCAGATACGCAGTATTTT. The chain is built from TRBV5-1 and TRBJ2-3; TRBD1 might be the D (5 bases). Per the germline V gene, CDR1 is SGHRS and CDR2 is YFSETQ. The V end was cut by 1 base, the J end by 4 bases, with 13 bases between. This CDR3 contains 15 residues.

The rearrangement uses TRBV18 and TRBJ2-5, with D possibly matching TRBD1 (6 bases). This CDR3 has 14 amino acids. V was cut by 1 base and J by 1 base, with 7 bases left in between. The germline V gene encodes CDR1 KGHSH and CDR2 LQKENI. In nucleotides, the CDR3 is TGTGCCAGCTCACCACTGGGGGCCCAAGAGACCCAGTACTTC. This sequence encodes CASSPLGAQETQYF.

The count of this clone is one. The chain links TRBV19 to TRBJ2-3; 10 bases are shared with TRBD2. With V trimmed by 9 bases and J by 1 base, 7 bases remained unmatched. This CDR3 spans 15 amino acids. Germline CDR1 is LNHDA and CDR2 is SQIVND (reference sequence). Here the CDR3 DNA reads TGTGCCAGCGGCCCCGGGACTAGCGGCACAGATACGCAGTATTTT. It codes for CASGPGTSGTDTQYF.

Only one count was recorded for this clone. The rearrangement links TRBV6-5 to TRBJ2-1; 9 bases map to TRBD2. The CDR3 consists of 15 residues. Germline assignment: CDR1 MNHEY and CDR2 SVGAGI. The junction had 14 bases not matched to a gene; V was cut back by 8 bases and J by 9 bases. CDR3 amino acids: CASRRGTSPPGEQFF. CDR3 nucleotides: TGTGCCAGCCGAAGGGGGACTAGCCCACCGGGTGAGCAGTTCTTC.

V gene TRBV19 combines with J gene TRBJ2-5; the match to TRBD2 covers 8 bases. The CDR3 consists of 15 residues. V lost 0 bases and J lost 5; bases outside the gene matches: 5. The germline V gene has CDR1 LNHDA and CDR2 SQIVND (reference sequence). CDR3 loop: CASSIERGAGETQYF. In DNA, the CDR3 is TGTGCCAGTAGTATAGAGCGGGGGGCCGGGGAGACCCAGTACTTC.

V usage is TRBV19 and J usage is TRBJ2-3; maybe TRBD2 (6 bases). This CDR3 has 14 amino acids. Trimming took 5 bases from V and 0 from J, leaving 9 bases between them. The V gene's germline CDR1 is LNHDA and CDR2 SQIVND (reference sequence). The CDR3 here is CASSLGGSTDTQYF. The CDR3, as DNA: TGTGCCAGTAGTTTGGGAGGTAGCACAGATACGCAGTATTTT.

The chain combines TRBV7-8 with TRBJ2-2, with 8 positions matching TRBD1. J gave up 5 bases and V 0 bases, and 8 bases lay outside the gene matches. This CDR3 spans 17 amino acids. The V gene's germline CDR1 is SGHVS and CDR2 FQNEAQ. In nucleotides, the CDR3 is TGTGCCAGCAGCTTAGCGGCCAGGGGGCCGAGTACCGGGGAGCTGTTTTTT. It yields the protein CASSLAARGPSTGELFF.

This clone has just one count. This chain uses TRBV5-1 with TRBJ1-2; a possible D gene is TRBD1 (6 bases). V gave up 1 base and J gave up 6 bases, with 13 bases separating them. The germline gives CDR1 SGHRS, CDR2 YFSETQ. CDR3 length equals 14 residues. CDR3 in DNA: TGCGCCAGCAGCTTGATGGGGGCTCAGGATGGCTACACCTTC. Its translation is CASSLMGAQDGYTF.

The table lists this clone with many counts. The rearrangement links TRBV4-1 to TRBJ1-1; 7 bases align to TRBD1. The CDR3 spans 19 residues. V trimming: 5 bases; J trimming: 0 bases; junction bases outside the gene matches: 18. CDR1 MGHRA and CDR2 YSYEKL come from the germline V gene. The CDR3: CASSARMGRQGVVNTEAFF. The DNA for the CDR3 is TGCGCCAGCAGCGCCCGCATGGGAAGGCAGGGGGTGGTGAACACTGAAGCTTTCTTT.

The rearrangement uses TRBV6-1 and TRBJ2-2; 9 nucleotides match TRBD2. V dropped 2 bases and J dropped 3; count of bases not matched to a gene: 10. From germline, CDR1 is MNHNS and CDR2 SASEGT. The CDR3 spans 18 residues. In nucleotides, the CDR3 is TGTGCCAGCAGTGAACATACTCGCGGGGGGGCGGACACCGGGGAGCTGTTTTTT. Its translation is CASSEHTRGGADTGELFF.

The chain combines TRBV7-9 with TRBJ2-5; 9 nucleotides agree with TRBD2. In germline, CDR1 is SEHNR, CDR2 FQNEAQ (reference sequence). The V and J ends lost 3 bases and 4 bases, in that order; junction bases with no gene match: 6. The CDR3 contains 15 residues. CDR3: CASSLLAGAVETQYF. The DNA of the CDR3 is TGTGCCAGCAGCTTGTTAGCGGGGGCGGTAGAGACCCAGTACTTC. Looking up the rest from reference TRBV7-9 and TRBJ2-5 gives the full variable domain: DTGVSQNPRHKITKRGQNVTFRCDPISEHNRLYWYRQTLGQGPEFLTYFQNEAQLEKSRLLSDRFSAERPKGSFSTLEIQRTEQGDSAMYLCASSLLAGAVETQYFGPGTRLLVL.

The chain uses TRBV5-8 and TRBJ1-1, with a weak D call TRBD1 (5 bases). This CDR3 comprises 14 residues. The germline V gene encodes CDR1 SGHTS and CDR2 YDEGEE. V was pared by 4 bases and J by 10 bases, with 20 bases between. The CDR3 DNA is TGTGCCAGCAGCCACACGGGGGGGGTATTTGGAGCTTTCTTT. It yields the protein CASSHTGGVFGAFF.

The chain couples TRBV7-9 to TRBJ2-3; TRBD2 agrees at 7 bases. CDR3 size: 14 residues. V lost 7 bases to trimming and J lost 1 base; unmatched junction nucleotides: 5. In germline, CDR1 is SEHNR, CDR2 FQNEAQ (reference sequence). CDR3 region: CASMHSGGTDTQYF. CDR3 nucleotide sequence: TGTGCCAGCATGCACAGCGGGGGCACAGATACGCAGTATTTT.

This chain joins TRBV10-3 and TRBJ1-4; D not resolved. Trimming removed 7 bases at V and 8 bases at J, with 14 bases between. The germline CDR1 and CDR2 sequences are ENHRY and SYGVKD. This CDR3 is built from 13 residues. CDR3 bases: TGTGCCATCAACGAGGGTCTACAGGAAAAACTGTTTTTT. This sequence encodes CAINEGLQEKLFF.

The J gene is TRBJ2-7, the V gene TRBV27; no clear D. In germline, CDR1 is MNHEY, CDR2 SMNVEV (reference sequence). CDR3 size: 13 residues. Trimming stripped 5 bases from V and 4 bases from J, with 12 bases between. CDR3: CASSHGAGYEQYF. Here the CDR3 DNA reads TGTGCCAGCAGTCACGGAGCCGGATACGAGCAGTACTTC.

The chain uses TRBV6-6 and TRBJ1-4; 10 bases are a match to TRBD1. Germline V gene sequence: CDR1 MNHNY, CDR2 SVGAGI (reference sequence). This CDR3 is built from 15 residues. Losses at the gene ends were 4 bases for V and 8 bases for J; bases not matched to a gene: 7. CDR3 amino acids: CASSSGTGVREKLFF. The CDR3 nucleotides are TGTGCCAGCAGTTCAGGGACAGGGGTGAGGGAAAAACTGTTTTTT.

V and J are TRBV13 and TRBJ1-1; perhaps TRBD1 as D (5 bases). CDR1 is PRHDT, CDR2 FYEKMQ, per germline (reference sequence). The CDR3 extends over 14 amino acids. V gave up 5 bases and J gave up 1 base, with 11 bases separating them. CDR3 in DNA: TGTGCCAGCAGCCCGGACACATCGAACACTGAAGCTTTCTTT. Its translation is CASSPDTSNTEAFF.

This rearrangement joins TRBV5-8 to TRBJ1-6, with D maybe TRBD1 (5 bases). This CDR3 has 15 amino acids. V lost 0 bases and J 7 bases, leaving 11 bases between the germline ends. Germline-derived CDR1 and CDR2 are SGHTS and YDEGEE. The CDR3 reads CASSLAETDNSPLHF. CDR3 nucleotide sequence: TGTGCCAGCAGCTTGGCCGAGACAGACAATTCACCCCTCCACTTT.

The chain combines TRBV6-2 or TRBV6-3 with TRBJ2-1; 7 positions match TRBD2. This CDR3 is built from 12 residues. CDR1 is MNHEY and CDR2 is SVGEGT in the germline V gene. With 5 bases clipped from V and 12 bases from J, the junction kept 7 bases outside the gene matches. This CDR3 reads CASSQGGPVQFF. The CDR3 DNA is TGTGCCAGCAGTCAGGGAGGGCCGGTGCAGTTCTTC.

The rearrangement links TRBV2 to TRBJ2-5; 8 nucleotides agree with TRBD2. The germline V gene encodes CDR1 SNHLY and CDR2 FYNNEI. Trimming at V came to 2 bases and at J to 3 bases, leaving 2 bases not matched to a gene. This CDR3 region has 14 residues. The CDR3 DNA is TGTGCCAGCAGTGAACGGCGGGGGGAAGAGACCCAGTACTTC. As protein: CASSERRGEETQYF.

The genes are TRBV6-1 and TRBJ1-5, with D possibly TRBD1 on 6 matching bases. Germline V gene sequence: CDR1 MNHNS, CDR2 SASEGT. V lost 1 base to trimming and J lost 6 bases, with 13 bases between them. The CDR3 runs to 15 residues. CDR3 DNA: TGTGCCAGCAGTGAAGGGACAGTCCGAGGTCAGCCCCAGCATTTT. Its translation: CASSEGTVRGQPQHF.